This T cell receptor beta chain is drawn from a study of beta chain features in type 1 diabetes. TCRB transcripts that were expressed got sequenced, as all of the isolated RNA had been reverse transcribed. The assay was immunoSEQ multiplex PCR, and TCRdb's table has in-frame clones only and misses some. The sample has tens of thousands of clones, around 63% seen once. Looked up from germline, CDR1 is MNHNY and CDR2 is SVGAGI (reference sequence). The CDR3 loop spans 13 amino acids. V shed 7 bases and J shed 7 bases, with 14 bases lying between them. The rearrangement uses TRBV6-6 and TRBJ2-1; D possibly corresponds to TRBD2 (5 bases). The specimen sequenced was Tregs from blood. The sequence came from a woman aged 18-29 years in good health. The CDR3 here is CASTPSGGNEQFF. The CDR3 region has the DNA TGTGCCAGCACTCCGTCAGGCGGGAATGAGCAGTTCTTC.